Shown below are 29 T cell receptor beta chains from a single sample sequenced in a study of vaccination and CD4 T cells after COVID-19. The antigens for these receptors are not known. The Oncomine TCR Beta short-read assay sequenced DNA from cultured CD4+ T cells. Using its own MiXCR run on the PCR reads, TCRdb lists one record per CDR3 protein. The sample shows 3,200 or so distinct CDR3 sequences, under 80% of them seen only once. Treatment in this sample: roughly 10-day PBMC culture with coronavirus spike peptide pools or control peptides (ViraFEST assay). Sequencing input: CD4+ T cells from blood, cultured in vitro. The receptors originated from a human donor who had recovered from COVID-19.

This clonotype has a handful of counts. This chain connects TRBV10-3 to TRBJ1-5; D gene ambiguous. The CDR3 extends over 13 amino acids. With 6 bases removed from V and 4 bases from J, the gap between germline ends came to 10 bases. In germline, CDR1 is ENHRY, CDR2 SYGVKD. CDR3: CAISKDGNQPQHF. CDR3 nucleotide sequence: TGTGCCATCAGCAAGGACGGTAATCAGCCCCAGCATTTT.

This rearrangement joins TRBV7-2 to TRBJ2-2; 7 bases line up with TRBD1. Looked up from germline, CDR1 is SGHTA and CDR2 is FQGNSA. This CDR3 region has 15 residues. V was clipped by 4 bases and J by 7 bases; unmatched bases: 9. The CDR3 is CASSSRQGRGGELFF. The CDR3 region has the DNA TGTGCCAGCAGCTCAAGACAGGGTAGAGGCGGGGAGCTGTTTTTT.

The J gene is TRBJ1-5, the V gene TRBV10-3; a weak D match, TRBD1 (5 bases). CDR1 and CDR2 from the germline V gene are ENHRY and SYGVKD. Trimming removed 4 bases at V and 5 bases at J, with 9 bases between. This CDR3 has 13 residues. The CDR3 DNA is TGTGCCATCAGTGCAATAGGGGATCAGCCCCAGCATTTT. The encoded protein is CAISAIGDQPQHF.

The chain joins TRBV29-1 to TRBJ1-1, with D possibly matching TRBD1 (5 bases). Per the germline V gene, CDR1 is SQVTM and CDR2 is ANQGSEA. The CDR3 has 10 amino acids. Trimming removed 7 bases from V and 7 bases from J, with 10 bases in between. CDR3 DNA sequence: TGCAGCGGATATACAGGTGAAGCTTTCTTT. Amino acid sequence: CSGYTGEAFF.

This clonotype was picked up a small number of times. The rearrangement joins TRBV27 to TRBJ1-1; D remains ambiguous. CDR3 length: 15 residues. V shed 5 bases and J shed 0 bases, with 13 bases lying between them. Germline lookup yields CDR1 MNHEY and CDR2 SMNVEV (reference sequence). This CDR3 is CASSATIRLNTEAFF. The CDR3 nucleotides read TGTGCCAGCAGTGCCACAATCCGACTGAACACTGAAGCTTTCTTT.

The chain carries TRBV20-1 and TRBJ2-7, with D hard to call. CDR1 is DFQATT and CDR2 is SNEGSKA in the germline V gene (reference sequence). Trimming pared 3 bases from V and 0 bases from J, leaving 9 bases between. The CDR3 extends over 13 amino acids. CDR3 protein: CSARSRYSYEQYF. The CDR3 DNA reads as TGCAGTGCTAGGTCTCGCTACTCCTACGAGCAGTACTTC.

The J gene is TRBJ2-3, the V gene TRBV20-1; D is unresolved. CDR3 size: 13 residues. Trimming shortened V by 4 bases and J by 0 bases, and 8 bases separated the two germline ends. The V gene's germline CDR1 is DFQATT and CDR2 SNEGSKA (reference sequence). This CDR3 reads CSAIGPSTDTQYF. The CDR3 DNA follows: TGCAGTGCTATCGGCCCCAGCACAGATACGCAGTATTTT.

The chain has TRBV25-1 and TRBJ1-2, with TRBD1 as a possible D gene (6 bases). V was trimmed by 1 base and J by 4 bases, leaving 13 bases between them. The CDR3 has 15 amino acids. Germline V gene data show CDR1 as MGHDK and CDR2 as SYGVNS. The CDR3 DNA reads TGTGCCAGCAGTGAATTTCAGGGGCCATCCTATGGCTACACCTTC. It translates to CASSEFQGPSYGYTF.

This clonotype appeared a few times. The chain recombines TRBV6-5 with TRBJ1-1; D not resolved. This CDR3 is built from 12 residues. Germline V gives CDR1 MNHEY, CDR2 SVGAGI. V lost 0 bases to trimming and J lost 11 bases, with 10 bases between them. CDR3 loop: CASSYSAIGAFF. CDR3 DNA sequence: TGTGCCAGCAGTTACTCGGCCATAGGGGCTTTCTTT.

The CDR3 DNA reads TGTGCCAGCAGCTTAGGCTGGAACAATCAGCCCCAGCATTTT. Amino acids: CASSLGWNNQPQHF. The chain links TRBV7-2 to TRBJ1-5; unclear D gene. V lost 1 base and J 3 bases, leaving 7 bases between the germline ends. CDR1 and CDR2 from the germline V gene are SGHTA and FQGNSA. This CDR3 is 14 amino acids long.

CDR3: CSARVSGAGNQPQHF. CDR3 sequence (DNA): TGCAGTGCTAGAGTTTCAGGGGCTGGCAATCAGCCCCAGCATTTT. V and J are TRBV20-1 and TRBJ1-5, with TRBD1 as a possible D gene (6 bases). V shed 1 base and J shed 2 bases, with 12 bases lying between them. From germline, CDR1 is DFQATT and CDR2 SNEGSKA (reference sequence). This CDR3 is 15 amino acids long.

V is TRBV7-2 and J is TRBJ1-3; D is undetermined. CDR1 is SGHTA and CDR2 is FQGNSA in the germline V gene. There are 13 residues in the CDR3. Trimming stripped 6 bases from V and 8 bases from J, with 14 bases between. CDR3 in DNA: TGTGCCAGCAGACTCGGAGGTGGCCACACCATATATTTT. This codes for CASRLGGGHTIYF.

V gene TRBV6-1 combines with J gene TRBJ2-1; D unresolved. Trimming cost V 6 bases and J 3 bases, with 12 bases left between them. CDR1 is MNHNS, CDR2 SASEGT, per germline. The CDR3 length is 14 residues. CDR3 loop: CASSPGTDYNEQFF. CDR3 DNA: TGTGCCAGCAGCCCCGGCACGGACTACAATGAGCAGTTCTTC.

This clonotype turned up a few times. CDR3 residues: CASSERQGAGGYTF. The CDR3, as DNA: TGTGCCAGCAGTGAACGACAGGGGGCAGGTGGCTACACCTTC. The chain recombines TRBV12-3 or TRBV12-4 with TRBJ1-2; 10 nucleotides align to TRBD1. The CDR3 consists of 14 residues. Trimming removed 5 bases from V and 7 bases from J; junction bases left unmatched: 7.

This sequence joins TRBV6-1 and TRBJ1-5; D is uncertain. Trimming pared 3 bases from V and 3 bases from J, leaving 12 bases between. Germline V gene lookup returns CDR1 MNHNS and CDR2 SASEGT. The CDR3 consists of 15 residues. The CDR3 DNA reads TGTGCCAGCAGTGAGGAGAATATGATCAATCAGCCCCAGCATTTT. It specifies CASSEENMINQPQHF.

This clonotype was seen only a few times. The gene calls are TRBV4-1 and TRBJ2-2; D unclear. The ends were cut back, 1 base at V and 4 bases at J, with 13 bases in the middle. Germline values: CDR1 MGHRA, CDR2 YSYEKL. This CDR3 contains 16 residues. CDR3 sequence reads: CASSQGPGLRTGELFF. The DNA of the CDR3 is TGCGCCAGCAGCCAAGGACCGGGCCTTCGCACCGGGGAGCTGTTTTTT.

CDR3 sequence reads: CAISPAGGSYGYTF. The CDR3 bases are TGTGCCATCAGCCCCGCAGGGGGAAGCTATGGCTACACCTTC. V gene TRBV10-3 combines with J gene TRBJ1-2, with 7 bases aligning to TRBD1. This CDR3 is 14 amino acids long. Germline assignment: CDR1 ENHRY and CDR2 SYGVKD. Unmatched junction bases numbered 8, after V lost 6 bases and J lost 4 bases.

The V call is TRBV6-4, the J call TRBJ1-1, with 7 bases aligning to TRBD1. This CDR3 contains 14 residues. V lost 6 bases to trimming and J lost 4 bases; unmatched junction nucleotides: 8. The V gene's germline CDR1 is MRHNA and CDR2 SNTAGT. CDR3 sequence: CASRPQGKGTEAFF. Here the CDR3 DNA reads TGTGCCAGCAGACCACAGGGGAAGGGCACTGAAGCTTTCTTT.

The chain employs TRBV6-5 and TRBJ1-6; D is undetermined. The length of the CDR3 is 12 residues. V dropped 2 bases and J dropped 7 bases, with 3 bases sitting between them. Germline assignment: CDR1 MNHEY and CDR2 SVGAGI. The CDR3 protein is CASSYLNSPLHF. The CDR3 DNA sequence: TGTGCCAGCAGTTACCTGAATTCACCCCTCCACTTT.

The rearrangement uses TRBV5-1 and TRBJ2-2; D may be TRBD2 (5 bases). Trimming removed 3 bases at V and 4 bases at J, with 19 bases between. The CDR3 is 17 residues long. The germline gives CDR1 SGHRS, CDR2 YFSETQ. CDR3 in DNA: TGCGCCAGCAGCTCACCACGTCAGGAGGTGGGCACCGGGGAGCTGTTTTTT. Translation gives CASSSPRQEVGTGELFF. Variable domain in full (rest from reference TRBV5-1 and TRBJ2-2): KAGVTQTPRYLIKTRGQQVTLSCSPISGHRSVSWYQQTPGQGLQFLFEYFSETQRNKGNFPGRFSGRQFSNSRSEMNVSTLELGDSALYLCASSSPRQEVGTGELFFGEGSRLTVL.

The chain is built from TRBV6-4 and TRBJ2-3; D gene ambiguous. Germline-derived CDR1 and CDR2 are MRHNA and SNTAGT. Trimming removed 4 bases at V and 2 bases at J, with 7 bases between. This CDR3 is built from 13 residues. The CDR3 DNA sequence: TGTGCCAGCAGTGCATACTTCACAGATACGCAGTATTTT. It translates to CASSAYFTDTQYF.

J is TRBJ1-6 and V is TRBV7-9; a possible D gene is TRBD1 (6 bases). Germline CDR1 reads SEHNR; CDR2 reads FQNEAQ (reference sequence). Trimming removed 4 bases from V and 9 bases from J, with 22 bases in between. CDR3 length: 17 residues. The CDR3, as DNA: TGTGCCAGCAGCTGGCACGACTCAACAGGGACGCGTTCACCCCTCCACTTT. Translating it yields CASSWHDSTGTRSPLHF. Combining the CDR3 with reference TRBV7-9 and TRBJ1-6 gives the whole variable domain DTGVSQNPRHKITKRGQNVTFRCDPISEHNRLYWYRQTLGQGPEFLTYFQNEAQLEKSRLLSDRFSAERPKGSFSTLEIQRTEQGDSAMYLCASSWHDSTGTRSPLHFGNGTRLTVT.

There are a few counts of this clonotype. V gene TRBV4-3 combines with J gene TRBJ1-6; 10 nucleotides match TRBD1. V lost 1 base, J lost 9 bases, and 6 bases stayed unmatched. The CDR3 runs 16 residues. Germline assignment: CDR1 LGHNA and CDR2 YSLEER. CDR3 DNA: TGCGCCAGCAGCCAAGCTGCCGGGACAGGGGCTTCACCCCTCCACTTT. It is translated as CASSQAAGTGASPLHF.

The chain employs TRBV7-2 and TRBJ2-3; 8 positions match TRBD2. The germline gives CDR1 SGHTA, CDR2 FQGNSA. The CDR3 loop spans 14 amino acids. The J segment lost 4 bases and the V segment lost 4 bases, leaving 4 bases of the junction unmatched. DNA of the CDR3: TGTGCCAGCAGCTCGTCCGGGGGGGCAGATACGCAGTATTTT. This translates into CASSSSGGADTQYF. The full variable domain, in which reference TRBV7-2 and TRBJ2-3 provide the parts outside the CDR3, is GAGVSQSPSNKVTEKGKDVELRCDPISGHTALYWYRQSLGQGLEFLIYFQGNSAPDKSGLPSDRFSAERTGGSVSTLTIQRTQQEDSAVYLCASSSSGGADTQYFGPGTRLTVL.

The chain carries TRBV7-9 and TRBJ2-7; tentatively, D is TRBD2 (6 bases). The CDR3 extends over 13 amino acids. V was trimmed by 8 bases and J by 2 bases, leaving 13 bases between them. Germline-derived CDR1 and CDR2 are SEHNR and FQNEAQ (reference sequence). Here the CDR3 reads CASRGGATYEQYF. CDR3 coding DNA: TGTGCCAGCCGAGGAGGGGCAACCTACGAGCAGTACTTC.

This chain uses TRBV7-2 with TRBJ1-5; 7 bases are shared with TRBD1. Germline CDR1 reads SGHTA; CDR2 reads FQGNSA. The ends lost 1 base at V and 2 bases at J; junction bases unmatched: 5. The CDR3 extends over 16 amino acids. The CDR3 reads CASSLDRGSGNQPQHF. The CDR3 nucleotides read TGTGCCAGCAGCTTAGACAGGGGCTCGGGCAATCAGCCCCAGCATTTT.

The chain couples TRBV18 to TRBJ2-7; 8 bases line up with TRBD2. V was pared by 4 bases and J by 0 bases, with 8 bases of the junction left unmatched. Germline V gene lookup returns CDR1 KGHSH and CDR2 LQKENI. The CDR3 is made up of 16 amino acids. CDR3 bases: TGTGCCAGCTCACTCGGGGGGGGCTCAAGCTCCTACGAGCAGTACTTC. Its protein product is CASSLGGGSSSYEQYF.

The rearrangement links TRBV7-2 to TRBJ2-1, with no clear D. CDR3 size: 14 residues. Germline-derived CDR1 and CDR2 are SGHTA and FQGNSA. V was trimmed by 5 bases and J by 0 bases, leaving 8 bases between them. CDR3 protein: CASSPRSSYNEQFF. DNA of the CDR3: TGTGCCAGCAGCCCCCGTAGCTCCTACAATGAGCAGTTCTTC.

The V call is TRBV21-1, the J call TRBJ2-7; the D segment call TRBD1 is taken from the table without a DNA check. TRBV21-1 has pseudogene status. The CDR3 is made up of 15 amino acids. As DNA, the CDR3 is TGTGCCAGCAGTTGGGACACCTCTCCTTCCTACGAGCAGTACTTC. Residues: CASSWDTSPSYEQYF.